Listed here are 30 T cell receptor beta chains from one sample, sequenced in a study of Graves' ophthalmopathy and Graves' hyperthyroidism. The authors amplified TCR beta CDR3 regions from RNA transcripts. HTBI-primed RT-PCR formed the first round, and a multiplex PCR formed the second. MiXCR, applied by TCRdb to the multiplex PCR reads, yields one record per CDR3 protein. The data hold over 650,000 distinct CDR3 sequences, with more than 40% observed a single time. The sample comprised peripheral blood. These receptors were taken from an adult man with Graves' ophthalmopathy.

The sample holds many counts of this clonotype. J is TRBJ2-7 and V is TRBV7-2; 7 bases align to TRBD2. Losses at the gene ends were 5 bases for V and 6 bases for J; bases not matched to a gene: 13. CDR3 size: 15 residues. Germline V gene lookup returns CDR1 SGHTA and CDR2 FQGNSA. The CDR3 loop is CASSQWTSGVSEQYF. As DNA, the CDR3 is TGTGCCAGCAGCCAGTGGACTAGTGGCGTTAGCGAGCAGTACTTC.

There are many counts of this clonotype. This chain uses TRBV6-1 with TRBJ1-5; the match to TRBD1 covers 7 bases. Germline V CDR1 and CDR2: MNHNS, SASEGT. The CDR3 runs to 13 residues. Trimming took 6 bases from V and 12 from J; bases not matched to a gene: 11. The CDR3 here is CASRQVASGGQHF. The CDR3 DNA reads TGTGCCAGCAGACAGGTCGCGTCAGGGGGCCAGCATTTT.

This clonotype was detected a few times. The chain is built from TRBV25-1 and TRBJ2-3; TRBD2 aligns across 9 bases. The CDR3 consists of 15 residues. Germline V gene data show CDR1 as MGHDK and CDR2 as SYGVNS. Trimming cost V 6 bases and J 2 bases; bases outside gene matches: 6. Here the CDR3 DNA reads TGTGCCAGCAGCTTGCTAGCGGGGCCCACAGATACGCAGTATTTT. The encoded protein is CASSLLAGPTDTQYF. Together with reference TRBV25-1 and TRBJ2-3, the CDR3 gives the full variable domain: EADIYQTPRYLVIGTGKKITLECSQTMGHDKMYWYQQDPGMELHLIHYSYGVNSTEKGDLSSESTVSRIRTEHFPLTLESARPSHTSQYLCASSLLAGPTDTQYFGPGTRLTVL.

V gene TRBV7-2 combines with J gene TRBJ1-5; 7 bases fit TRBD1. After removal of 5 bases from V and 2 bases from J, the junction contained 9 bases not matched to a gene. The CDR3 covers 16 residues. Germline V gene sequence: CDR1 SGHTA, CDR2 FQGNSA. The CDR3 is CASSAGTDDGNQPQHF. The DNA of the CDR3 is TGTGCCAGCAGCGCCGGGACAGACGATGGCAATCAGCCCCAGCATTTT.

This clonotype occurred many times. This sequence joins TRBV14 and TRBJ2-7, with a weak D call TRBD1 (5 bases). The V gene's germline CDR1 is SGHDN and CDR2 FVKESK. V lost 4 bases and J lost 0, with 13 bases in between. The CDR3 length is 15 residues. The CDR3 DNA reads as TGTGCCAGCAGCCCGCTTCAGGGAAGCTCCTACGAGCAGTACTTC. It codes for CASSPLQGSSYEQYF. Combining the CDR3 with reference TRBV14 and TRBJ2-7 gives the whole variable domain EAGVTQFPSHSVIEKGQTVTLRCDPISGHDNLYWYRRVMGKEIKFLLHFVKESKQDESGMPNNRFLAERTGGTYSTLKVQPAELEDSGVYFCASSPLQGSSYEQYFGPGTRLTVT.

The sample holds one count of this clonotype. V and J are TRBV7-2 and TRBJ1-2, with a tentative D call TRBD1 (6 bases). Deletions cut 4 bases from V and 2 bases from J, with 11 bases between. The CDR3 spans 14 residues. Germline-derived CDR1 and CDR2 are SGHTA and FQGNSA. In nucleotides, the CDR3 is TGTGCCAGCAGCTCCTCAGGACAGAACTATGGCTACACCTTC. Translation gives CASSSSGQNYGYTF.

As regards this clonotype: This may be a read error, as it is one base from a much larger clone. The chain couples TRBV29-1 to TRBJ1-2, with TRBD1 matching over 8 bases. Germline V gives CDR1 SQVTM, CDR2 ANQGSEA. The CDR3 is made up of 14 amino acids. Trimming at V came to 3 bases and at J to 1 base, leaving 4 bases not matched to a gene. This chain's CDR3 is CSVDGDRGNYGYTF. The CDR3 DNA follows: TGCAGCGTTGATGGTGACAGGGGTAACTATGGCTACACCTTC. The full variable domain, its missing parts supplied by reference TRBV29-1 and TRBJ1-2, is SAVISQKPSRDICQRGTSLTIQCQVDSQVTMMFWYRQQPGQSLTLIATANQGSEATYESGFVIDKFPISRPNLTFSTLTVSNMSPEDSSIYLCSVDGDRGNYGYTFGSGTRLTVV.

This clonotype was observed many times. The V gene is TRBV2, the J gene TRBJ1-4; 9 positions agree with TRBD1. V was clipped by 8 bases and J by 8 bases; unmatched bases: 9. CDR1 is SNHLY, CDR2 FYNNEI, per germline. This CDR3 is 14 amino acids long. CDR3 coding DNA: TGTGCCAGCCTCTACGACAGGGGGGAGGAAAAACTGTTTTTT. This gives the protein CASLYDRGEEKLFF.

This clonotype was seen at least ten times. The V gene is TRBV7-2, the J gene TRBJ2-7, with D perhaps TRBD1 (6 bases). The CDR3 is 15 residues long. V was cut by 6 bases and J by 5 bases, with 20 bases left in between. Germline V lookup: CDR1 SGHTA, CDR2 FQGNSA. The CDR3, as DNA: TGTGCCAGCAGGCTTATGGGCGTACAGGGTAACGAGCAGTACTTC. Amino acids: CASRLMGVQGNEQYF.

This clonotype was counted at least ten times. V is TRBV9 and J is TRBJ1-2; D is ambiguous. The V and J ends lost 0 bases and 2 bases respectively, with 11 bases between them. The CDR3 has 15 residues. The V gene's germline CDR1 is SGDLS and CDR2 YYNGEE. The CDR3 DNA reads as TGTGCCAGCAGCGTAGGTGCGGCTACCAACTATGGCTACACCTTC. Translated: CASSVGAATNYGYTF.

Only a few counts were recorded for this clonotype. The chain couples TRBV6-1 to TRBJ2-7; 7 bases map to TRBD1. Germline CDR1 and CDR2: MNHNS and SASEGT. This CDR3 comprises 15 residues. After removal of 5 bases from V and 3 bases from J, the junction contained 10 bases not matched to a gene. The CDR3 coding sequence is TGTGCCAGCAGTCCCGGCCACAGGGGCGGCTACGAGCAGTACTTC. Protein: CASSPGHRGGYEQYF.

This clonotype was observed many times. The gene calls are TRBV19 and TRBJ1-5; 8 bases line up with TRBD1. This CDR3 has 18 residues. CDR1 LNHDA and CDR2 SQIVND come from the germline V gene (reference sequence). J was trimmed by 5 bases and V by 6 bases; bases with no gene match: 18. The CDR3 protein is CASSHGPYRQGPDQPQHF. The CDR3 DNA reads TGTGCCAGTAGCCATGGGCCTTATAGACAGGGGCCGGATCAGCCCCAGCATTTT.

This clonotype was observed a single time. This chain joins TRBV7-6 and TRBJ2-5, with a weak D call TRBD2 (6 bases). Germline CDR1 and CDR2: SGHVS and FNYEAQ. With 8 bases removed from V and 2 bases from J, the gap between germline ends came to 21 bases. The CDR3 totals 16 residues. The CDR3 loop is CASSPPRLAGQETQYF. The CDR3 DNA follows: TGTGCCAGCTCACCACCACGCCTGGCGGGACAAGAGACCCAGTACTTC.

This clonotype was seen many times. The chain couples TRBV9 to TRBJ2-7; 8 bases match TRBD2. Unmatched junction bases numbered 9, after V lost 4 bases and J lost 0 bases. CDR1 SGDLS and CDR2 YYNGEE come from the germline V gene. CDR3 size: 16 residues. CDR3 loop: CASSPSSGTSSYEQYF. The CDR3 coding sequence is TGTGCCAGCAGCCCATCCTCCGGGACTAGCTCCTACGAGCAGTACTTC.

V is TRBV7-3 and J is TRBJ2-7; the D is unclear. Germline V gene sequence: CDR1 SGHTA, CDR2 FQGTGA. CDR3 length: 15 residues. The V gene lost 5 bases and the J gene lost 0 bases, with 14 bases spanning the gap. The CDR3 coding sequence is TGTGCCAGCAGCGCAGGAATGACACCCTCCTACGAGCAGTACTTC. The encoded protein is CASSAGMTPSYEQYF.

This clonotype was observed a handful of times. This chain joins TRBV2 and TRBJ1-2; weak D call: TRBD1 (5 bases). The CDR3 runs to 12 residues. Germline values: CDR1 SNHLY, CDR2 FYNNEI. V lost 5 bases, J lost 8 bases, and 12 bases lay in between. Here the CDR3 DNA reads TGTGCCAGCAGTATCCGCAGGGACGGCTACACCTTC. Protein: CASSIRRDGYTF.

This clonotype was detected many times. The rearrangement links TRBV7-9 to TRBJ2-5; 10 bases fit TRBD1. The CDR3 loop spans 14 amino acids. V was pared by 5 bases and J by 4 bases, with 4 bases of the junction left unmatched. In germline, CDR1 is SEHNR, CDR2 FQNEAQ (reference sequence). The CDR3 loop is CASSPRDRGETQYF. CDR3 nucleotide sequence: TGTGCCAGCAGCCCCCGGGACAGGGGAGAGACCCAGTACTTC.

The table lists this clonotype with many counts. The V call is TRBV19, the J call TRBJ1-5, with 7 positions matching TRBD1. After removal of 8 bases from V and 2 bases from J, the junction contained 3 bases not matched to a gene. Germline V gives CDR1 LNHDA, CDR2 SQIVND (reference sequence). The CDR3 totals 13 residues. The DNA for the CDR3 is TGTGCCAGTGGGGACAGCGGCAATCAGCCCCAGCATTTT. Translating it yields CASGDSGNQPQHF.

This clonotype was found a few times. The chain employs TRBV10-3 and TRBJ2-2; 7 nucleotides line up with TRBD2. Trimming took 10 bases from V and 0 from J; bases not matched to a gene: 5. The CDR3 runs to 14 residues. Germline V gene sequence: CDR1 ENHRY, CDR2 SYGVKD. The CDR3 DNA reads as TGTGCCACTATTGCGGGGGCGAACACCGGGGAGCTGTTTTTT. This codes for CATIAGANTGELFF.

A few counts support this clonotype. The genes are TRBV19 and TRBJ2-5; D is perhaps TRBD2 (5 bases). Germline loops: CDR1 LNHDA, CDR2 SQIVND (reference sequence). The CDR3 runs 13 residues. Trimming cost V 9 bases and J 2 bases, with 13 bases left between them. CDR3 in amino acids: CASGIQLQETQYF. CDR3 nucleotides: TGTGCCAGCGGGATACAATTACAAGAGACCCAGTACTTC.

V and J are TRBV15 and TRBJ1-5; D is unresolved. CDR1 LNHNV and CDR2 YYDKDF come from the germline V gene (reference sequence). Trimming took 5 bases from V and 1 from J, leaving 12 bases between them. CDR3 length: 15 amino acids. Written as DNA, the CDR3 is TGTGCCACCAGCTCCGGCGACGCAAGCAATCAGCCCCAGCATTTT. Translation: CATSSGDASNQPQHF. Full variable domain (missing parts from reference TRBV15 and TRBJ1-5): DAMVIQNPRYQVTQFGKPVTLSCSQTLNHNVMYWYQQKSSQAPKLLFHYYDKDFNNEADTPDNFQSRRPNTSFCFLDIRSPGLGDTAMYLCATSSGDASNQPQHFGDGTRLSIL.

This clonotype was recorded a few times. This sequence joins TRBV7-2 and TRBJ1-3, with D possibly TRBD1 on 5 matching bases. The CDR3 extends over 15 amino acids. The V gene's germline CDR1 is SGHTA and CDR2 FQGNSA. Trimming pared 5 bases from V and 0 bases from J, leaving 11 bases between. CDR3 loop: CASSRGLYSGNTIYF. Written as DNA, the CDR3 is TGTGCCAGCAGCAGGGGACTTTACTCTGGAAACACCATATATTTT.

This clonotype has a handful of counts. The chain couples TRBV4-1 to TRBJ2-7; TRBD2 matches 7 bases. Germline V gene sequence: CDR1 MGHRA, CDR2 YSYEKL. This CDR3 contains 15 residues. V was pared by 4 bases and J by 5 bases, with 11 bases of the junction left unmatched. CDR3 loop: CASSPLERDGHEQYF. As DNA, the CDR3 is TGCGCCAGCAGCCCTCTAGAGCGGGACGGGCACGAGCAGTACTTC.

The J gene is TRBJ2-7, the V gene TRBV2; TRBD1 matches at 7 bases. This CDR3 has 14 residues. Germline values: CDR1 SNHLY, CDR2 FYNNEI. DNA of the CDR3: TGTGCTAGAGCAGGGGGTGCTATATCCTACGAGCAGTACTTC. Translated: CARAGGAISYEQYF.

This clonotype was observed at least ten times. CDR3 nucleotides: TGTGCCAGCAGTTACCTTTCGGGTGGGGCTCAGCCCCAGCATTTT. It encodes CASSYLSGGAQPQHF. The chain uses TRBV6-2 or TRBV6-3 and TRBJ1-5; possible D gene TRBD1, 5 bases. The V end was cut by 2 bases, the J end by 6 bases, with 14 bases between. The germline gives CDR1 MNHEY, CDR2 SVGEGT. The length of the CDR3 is 15 residues.

This clonotype was counted at least ten times. The V gene is TRBV2, the J gene TRBJ2-2; D uncertain. Germline V gene data show CDR1 as SNHLY and CDR2 as FYNNEI. This CDR3 has 13 amino acids. V lost 5 bases and J 6 bases, leaving 10 bases between the germline ends. The CDR3 nucleotides read TGTGCCAGCAGTAAGGATCGTTCCGGGGAGCTGTTTTTT. This translates into CASSKDRSGELFF.

This clonotype occurred many times. The chain employs TRBV20-1 and TRBJ2-5, with D uncertain. V dropped 5 bases and J dropped 1 base, with 11 bases sitting between them. In germline, CDR1 is DFQATT, CDR2 SNEGSKA (reference sequence). This CDR3 is built from 13 residues. Here the CDR3 DNA reads TGCAGTGCTCGCTCCCAATCCCAAGAGACCCAGTACTTC. Protein: CSARSQSQETQYF.

Of note for this clonotype: Because the CDR3 is missing its conserved closing phenylalanine or tryptophan, this is likely a read error. The rearrangement links TRBV12-3 or TRBV12-4 to TRBJ1-1; 7 nucleotides agree with TRBD1. Trimming removed 6 bases from V and 0 bases from J; junction bases left unmatched: 4. The CDR3 consists of 14 residues. The CDR3 protein is CASSKGAMNTEAFL. CDR3 nucleotide sequence: TGTGCCAGCAGCAAGGGGGCCATGAACACTGAAGCTTTCCTT.

This chain connects TRBV24-1 to TRBJ1-1; D gene uncertain. This CDR3 has 12 amino acids. CDR1 KGHDR and CDR2 SFDVKD come from the germline V gene. The ends were cut back, 7 bases at V and 4 bases at J, with 9 bases in the middle. CDR3 coding DNA: TGTGCCACCAGGGCCCCGGGCACTGAAGCTTTCTTT. Translating it yields CATRAPGTEAFF.

This clonotype has just a few counts. The V gene is TRBV5-1, the J gene TRBJ2-7; a possible D gene is TRBD2 (6 bases). Germline V CDR1 and CDR2: SGHRS, YFSETQ. The CDR3 extends over 15 amino acids. Trimming took off 0 bases at V and 3 bases at J, with 13 bases between the two ends. CDR3 in amino acids: CASSLVGGADYEQYF. In DNA, the CDR3 is TGCGCCAGCAGCTTGGTGGGCGGGGCCGACTACGAGCAGTACTTC.